The present entry profiles one T cell receptor beta chain with its context. Its antigen is not identified. The data derive from a study of CD8 T cells in Susac syndrome. Study-level results: Across the total CD8+ repertoires, under 20 Susac-specific public clones were detected, and across the CD8+ TEMRA repertoires, roughly five such clones were detected.

Random hexamers primed reverse transcription of about 0.5 to 1 ug RNA. TCRdb analysed the immunoSEQ multiplex PCR reads with MiXCR anew, one entry per CDR3 protein. The table lists about 100,000 distinct CDR3 sequences, 95% of them singletons, with more than 0.3% in the top ten. The CDR3 is 16 residues long. Per germline, CDR1 DFQATT and CDR2 SNEGSKA (reference sequence). Trimming left V 2 bases short and J 0 bases short, with 16 bases between. The clonotype originates from a human donor with Susac syndrome. The rearrangement uses TRBV20-1 and TRBJ2-5; D is uncertain. What was sequenced was CD8+ T cells from PBMCs. The DNA for the CDR3 is TGCAGTGCTAGAAGATACCAAACCCAGTACCAAGAGACCCAGTACTTC. It codes for CSARRYQTQYQETQYF.